A single sample is the source of the 32 T cell receptor beta chains below, sequenced in a study of Ad26.COV2.S vaccination and SARS-CoV-2 variants. Using immunoSEQ multiplex PCR, the repertoire was profiled, and TCRdb retains in-frame clones only, with some absent. This sample has approximately 350,000 clones, with 87% found just once. Treatment described: some 19 received Ad26.COV2.S at low or high dose, single or two shots; roughly five received placebo; per-sample allocation not given. The samples date from day 63 after the first vaccine or placebo injection. The sample here was peripheral blood, taken in a trial of Ad26.COV2.S vaccine versus placebo. Receptors were obtained from a person aged 18 to 65 who received the Ad26.COV2.S COVID-19 vaccine or a placebo.

The V and J genes are TRBV5-1 and TRBJ2-5, with D possibly matching TRBD1 (6 bases). Germline assignment: CDR1 SGHRS and CDR2 YFSETQ. Trimming took off 4 bases at V and 1 base at J, with 11 bases between the two ends. The length of the CDR3 is 14 residues. The DNA of the CDR3 is TGCGCCAGCAGCCCACAGGGTCTCCAAGAGACCCAGTACTTC. It codes for CASSPQGLQETQYF.

This chain uses TRBV3-1 (or the pseudogene TRBV3-2) with TRBJ1-2; D gene uncertain. Germline CDR1 and CDR2: LGHDT and YNNKEL (reference sequence). CDR3 size: 14 residues. The V end lost 4 bases, the J end lost 2 bases, and 11 bases lay between the germline ends. The chain's CDR3 is CASSRASRNYGYTF. The CDR3, as DNA: TGTGCCAGCAGCCGGGCTTCACGCAACTATGGCTACACCTTC.

This clone was seen just once. The chain joins TRBV9 to TRBJ2-5; a possible D gene is TRBD1 (5 bases). CDR3 length equals 13 residues. CDR1 and CDR2 from the germline V gene are SGDLS and YYNGEE. The V end was cut by 0 bases, the J end by 5 bases, with 8 bases between. In DNA, the CDR3 is TGTGCCAGCAGCGTAGGGCAGGGTGAGACCCAGTACTTC. Its protein is CASSVGQGETQYF. The full variable domain, with the rest looked up from reference TRBV9 and TRBJ2-5, is DSGVTQTPKHLITATGQRVTLRCSPRSGDLSVYWYQQSLDQGLQFLIQYYNGEERAKGNILERFSAQQFPDLHSELNLSSLELGDSALYFCASSVGQGETQYFGPGTRLLVL.

The V call is TRBV18, the J call TRBJ2-3, with unresolved D. The length of the CDR3 is 13 residues. Germline V CDR1 and CDR2: KGHSH, LQKENI. Trimming took off 6 bases at V and 0 bases at J, with 7 bases between the two ends. The CDR3 sequence: CASSRASTDTQYF. CDR3 sequence (DNA): TGTGCCAGCTCCCGTGCTAGCACAGATACGCAGTATTTT.

The chain combines TRBV27 with TRBJ2-7; 8 positions agree with TRBD1. The germline V gene encodes CDR1 MNHEY and CDR2 SMNVEV (reference sequence). CDR3 length: 15 residues. J lost 3 bases, V lost 4 bases, and 8 bases had no gene match. CDR3 nucleotides: TGTGCCAGCAGTTCAGGACAGGGATTCCGCTACGAGCAGTACTTC. This encodes CASSSGQGFRYEQYF.

This clone has only one observation. The chain has TRBV7-9 and TRBJ2-5, with D possibly TRBD1 on 6 matching bases. This CDR3 contains 17 residues. Trimming pared 1 base from V and 0 bases from J, leaving 15 bases between. Germline values: CDR1 SEHNR, CDR2 FQNEAQ (reference sequence). This CDR3 reads CASSLVPGHTYQETQYF. DNA of the CDR3: TGTGCCAGCAGCTTAGTCCCGGGACATACGTACCAAGAGACCCAGTACTTC.

J is TRBJ1-2 and V is TRBV19, with TRBD1 matching 7 bases. CDR1 and CDR2 (germline): LNHDA, SQIVND (reference sequence). V lost 5 bases and J lost 4; bases outside the gene matches: 7. The CDR3 length is 14 residues. The CDR3: CASSVPGQLYGYTF. As DNA, the CDR3 is TGTGCCAGTAGTGTCCCGGGACAGCTCTATGGCTACACCTTC.

The chain joins TRBV5-4 to TRBJ2-5; TRBD1 matches 8 bases. The trim removed 1 base at V and 5 bases at J, leaving 4 bases unmatched. Germline V gene lookup returns CDR1 SGHNT and CDR2 YYREEE (reference sequence). The CDR3 sequence is 14 residues long. The CDR3 nucleotides read TGTGCCAGCAGCTTGAAAACAGGGGGGGAGACCCAGTACTTC. It codes for CASSLKTGGETQYF.

V usage is TRBV20-1 and J usage is TRBJ2-5; TRBD2 aligns across 14 bases. The CDR3 has 17 amino acids. Germline V gene lookup returns CDR1 DFQATT and CDR2 SNEGSKA (reference sequence). The V and J ends lost 3 bases and 2 bases, in that order; junction bases with no gene match: 8. The CDR3 protein is CSASSGTSGGLQETQYF. CDR3 sequence (DNA): TGCAGTGCTAGTTCCGGGACTAGCGGGGGATTACAAGAGACCCAGTACTTC.

This clone was detected only once. The rearrangement uses TRBV30 and TRBJ2-7; D is unclear. Trimming removed 0 bases from V and 0 bases from J, with 18 bases in between. Germline CDR1 GTSNPN, CDR2 SVGIG (reference sequence). The CDR3 length is 17 residues. CDR3 sequence (DNA): TGTGCCTGGAGTGTCCGGACCTTCCGTACCGCCTCCTACGAGCAGTACTTC. Encoded protein: CAWSVRTFRTASYEQYF.

The rearrangement joins TRBV7-2 to TRBJ1-4; D unclear. The CDR3 has 15 residues. Trimming took off 2 bases at V and 8 bases at J, with 15 bases between the two ends. Germline V gene data show CDR1 as SGHTA and CDR2 as FQGNSA. For the CDR3, the DNA is TGTGCCAGCAGCTTAAGGCACCAGCTGGGCGAAAAACTGTTTTTT. Translated: CASSLRHQLGEKLFF.

The chain has TRBV10-3 and TRBJ2-2; maybe TRBD1 (7 bases). The CDR3 runs 20 residues. Trimming removed 8 bases from V and 3 bases from J, with 31 bases in between. In germline, CDR1 is ENHRY, CDR2 SYGVKD. CDR3 in amino acids: CAIRTETGDSPGLYTGELFF. CDR3 nucleotides: TGTGCCATCCGAACGGAAACAGGGGATAGTCCGGGACTGTACACCGGGGAGCTGTTTTTT.

V gene TRBV4-1 combines with J gene TRBJ2-5; either TRBD1 or TRBD2 may supply D (5 bases each). There are 13 residues in the CDR3. Per the germline V gene, CDR1 is MGHRA and CDR2 is YSYEKL. V gave up 4 bases and J gave up 5 bases, with 11 bases separating them. This CDR3 reads CASSPRDEETQYF. Here the CDR3 DNA reads TGCGCCAGCAGCCCCCGGGACGAGGAGACCCAGTACTTC.

The chain couples TRBV11-3 to TRBJ1-3; weak D call: TRBD1 (5 bases). V was cut by 5 bases and J by 2 bases, with 7 bases left in between. This CDR3 comprises 13 residues. Germline lookup yields CDR1 SGHNT and CDR2 YENEEA. In DNA, the CDR3 is TGTGCCAGCAGCACAGGTACTGGAAACACCATATATTTT. Its translation: CASSTGTGNTIYF. Full variable domain (outside the CDR3, taken from reference TRBV11-3 and TRBJ1-3): EAGVVQSPRYKIIEKKQPVAFWCNPISGHNTLYWYLQNLGQGPELLIRYENEEAVDDSQLPKDRFSAERLKGVDSTLKIQPAELGDSAVYLCASSTGTGNTIYFGEGSWLTVV.

The chain carries TRBV19 and TRBJ1-5; D is ambiguous. The ends were cut back, 1 base at V and 7 bases at J, with 8 bases in the middle. Germline-derived CDR1 and CDR2 are LNHDA and SQIVND (reference sequence). The CDR3 is made up of 13 amino acids. The DNA for the CDR3 is TGTGCCAGTAGTATAGTTAGCAGCCAGCCCCAGCATTTT. Translation gives CASSIVSSQPQHF.

The chain couples TRBV11-2 to TRBJ2-5; D remains ambiguous. CDR3 length: 13 residues. Germline lookup yields CDR1 SGHAT and CDR2 FQNNGV. V gave up 4 bases and J gave up 5 bases, with 11 bases separating them. The CDR3 sequence is CASSSPLGETQYF. The CDR3 DNA reads TGTGCCAGCAGCTCCCCCCTGGGGGAGACCCAGTACTTC.

The chain couples TRBV7-9 to TRBJ1-6; 9 nucleotides match TRBD1. CDR3 length: 14 residues. Germline values: CDR1 SEHNR, CDR2 FQNEAQ (reference sequence). J was trimmed by 11 bases and V by 5 bases; bases with no gene match: 7. This chain's CDR3 is CASSPGTGSAPLHF. CDR3 bases: TGTGCCAGCAGCCCCGGGACAGGGAGCGCACCCCTCCACTTT.

This clone occurred a few times. The rearrangement joins TRBV10-3 to TRBJ1-1, with a weak D call TRBD1 (5 bases). The germline V gene encodes CDR1 ENHRY and CDR2 SYGVKD. The CDR3 loop spans 16 amino acids. The V and J ends lost 4 bases and 0 bases respectively, with 15 bases between them. The chain's CDR3 is CAISGGLGGMNTEAFF. The CDR3 DNA reads as TGTGCCATCAGTGGTGGTCTCGGGGGGATGAACACTGAAGCTTTCTTT.

The chain uses TRBV7-9 and TRBJ2-1; 10 bases match TRBD2. The length of the CDR3 is 16 residues. J lost 9 bases, V lost 5 bases, and 13 bases had no gene match. CDR1 and CDR2 from the germline V gene are SEHNR and FQNEAQ (reference sequence). In DNA form, the CDR3 reads TGTGCCAGCAGCCCCCTCCCTAGCGGGGGCTTTGGTGAGCAGTTCTTC. Protein: CASSPLPSGGFGEQFF.

The chain has TRBV11-1 and TRBJ2-3; no definite D call. This CDR3 is 14 amino acids long. Between the trimmed V and J ends, which lost 4 bases and 2 bases, there was a span of 10 bases. The germline V gene has CDR1 SGHAT and CDR2 FQDESV (reference sequence). CDR3 sequence (DNA): TGTGCCAGCAGCTGGGCCTTAGACACAGATACGCAGTATTTT. Encoded protein: CASSWALDTDTQYF.

Here the CDR3 reads CASSYPGQGPYEQYF. The CDR3 DNA reads TGTGCCAGCAGCTACCCGGGACAGGGACCCTACGAGCAGTACTTC. V gene TRBV5-4 combines with J gene TRBJ2-7; TRBD1 agrees at 9 bases. The CDR3 has 15 residues. The germline gives CDR1 SGHNT, CDR2 YYREEE (reference sequence). V gave up 3 bases and J gave up 2 bases; unmatched junction bases: 6.

The genes are TRBV6-5 and TRBJ1-2; unclear D gene. V was pared by 11 bases and J by 0 bases, with 19 bases between. The CDR3 runs to 15 residues. Germline V gene data show CDR1 as MNHEY and CDR2 as SVGAGI. CDR3 in amino acids: CALEGLNYTNYGYTF. Here the CDR3 DNA reads TGTGCCCTAGAGGGCCTGAACTATACTAACTATGGCTACACCTTC.

The rearrangement links TRBV7-9 to TRBJ1-2; D is undetermined. The V end lost 1 base, the J end lost 5 bases, and 8 bases lay between the germline ends. This CDR3 region has 13 residues. CDR1 is SEHNR and CDR2 is FQNEAQ in the germline V gene (reference sequence). CDR3 in amino acids: CASSLDAAYGYTF. The CDR3 DNA follows: TGTGCCAGCAGCTTAGATGCGGCTTATGGCTACACCTTC.

The genes are TRBV19 and TRBJ1-2, with D tentatively TRBD1 (5 bases). Germline V lookup: CDR1 LNHDA, CDR2 SQIVND (reference sequence). The length of the CDR3 is 19 residues. Trimming took 8 bases from V and 4 from J, leaving 32 bases between them. CDR3 DNA sequence: TGTGCCAGTCTCCGACCCCTTGCGGACAAATCAGAGGACTCCTATGGCTACACCTTC. Translated, it gives CASLRPLADKSEDSYGYTF. Full variable domain (remainder filled in from reference TRBV19 and TRBJ1-2): DGGITQSPKYLFRKEGQNVTLSCEQNLNHDAMYWYRQDPGQGLRLIYYSQIVNDFQKGDIAEGYSVSREKKESFPLTVTSAQKNPTAFYLCASLRPLADKSEDSYGYTFGSGTRLTVV.

The rearrangement links TRBV25-1 to TRBJ1-1; 8 nucleotides align to TRBD1. J was trimmed by 2 bases and V by 7 bases; bases with no gene match: 3. Germline lookup yields CDR1 MGHDK and CDR2 SYGVNS. CDR3 length equals 13 residues. This chain's CDR3 is CASKGQGNTEAFF. The DNA of the CDR3 is TGTGCCAGCAAAGGACAGGGTAACACTGAAGCTTTCTTT.

This rearrangement joins TRBV19 to TRBJ1-1, with a weak D call TRBD1 (5 bases). CDR3 length: 15 residues. Germline V gene sequence: CDR1 LNHDA, CDR2 SQIVND (reference sequence). V was trimmed by 5 bases and J by 0 bases, leaving 13 bases between them. CDR3 DNA: TGTGCCAGTAGTCTCAGGGCCAGCATGAACACTGAAGCTTTCTTT. Residues: CASSLRASMNTEAFF.

V usage is TRBV10-3 and J usage is TRBJ2-7; a possible D gene is TRBD1 (6 bases). Germline assignment: CDR1 ENHRY and CDR2 SYGVKD. The CDR3 totals 13 residues. V lost 6 bases to trimming and J lost 2 bases, with 11 bases between them. The CDR3 loop reads CAISTRDTYEQYF. The CDR3 nucleotides are TGTGCCATCAGCACCCGGGACACCTACGAGCAGTACTTC.

The chain carries TRBV27 and TRBJ2-1, with 10 bases aligning to TRBD1. In germline, CDR1 is MNHEY, CDR2 SMNVEV (reference sequence). This CDR3 contains 16 residues. V lost 2 bases to trimming and J lost 6 bases; unmatched junction nucleotides: 7. CDR3 nucleotide sequence: TGTGCCAGCAGTTTAACCGGGACAGGGGTGGGCAATGAGCAGTTCTTC. As protein: CASSLTGTGVGNEQFF.

This clone was picked up a small number of times. This rearrangement joins TRBV18 to TRBJ1-1; D not resolved. Germline values: CDR1 KGHSH, CDR2 LQKENI. Trimming pared 5 bases from V and 3 bases from J, leaving 13 bases between. The CDR3 spans 14 residues. CDR3 in amino acids: CASSGNAGYTEAFF. For the CDR3, the DNA is TGTGCCAGCTCAGGAAACGCGGGATACACTGAAGCTTTCTTT.

CDR3 nucleotides: TGTGCCAGCAGCTTGGTACCTAGCAAGGGAGAGACCCAGTACTTC. This translates into CASSLVPSKGETQYF. V usage is TRBV5-4 and J usage is TRBJ2-5, with a weak D call TRBD2 (5 bases). From germline, CDR1 is SGHNT and CDR2 YYREEE (reference sequence). This CDR3 is built from 15 residues. Between the trimmed V and J ends, which lost 0 bases and 4 bases, there was a span of 13 bases.

The rearrangement joins TRBV4-3 to TRBJ1-3; D unclear. The CDR3 is 17 amino acids. V dropped 3 bases and J dropped 0 bases, with 15 bases sitting between them. Germline loops: CDR1 LGHNA, CDR2 YSLEER. The CDR3 is CASSQEFRSSSGNTIYF. Written as DNA, the CDR3 is TGCGCCAGCAGCCAGGAATTCCGGAGTAGCTCTGGAAACACCATATATTTT.

The V and J genes are TRBV5-1 and TRBJ1-1, with no clear D. V dropped 4 bases and J dropped 2 bases, with 15 bases sitting between them. This CDR3 spans 15 amino acids. Germline-derived CDR1 and CDR2 are SGHRS and YFSETQ. In DNA, the CDR3 is TGCGCCAGCAGCCCGTTGTTCGAGAAAAACACTGAAGCTTTCTTT. Translating gives CASSPLFEKNTEAFF.